A selection of T cell receptor beta chains follows, all from one sample in a study of blood T cells in healthy people across ages. MiXCR, run by TCRdb on the 5' RACE reads, gives a single entry per CDR3 protein. Of roughly 1,500,000 distinct CDR3 sequences listed, 42% were seen once; the top ten hold 7% to 9%. The sample consisted of blood. Receptors were obtained from a woman under 30 in good health. Each CDR3 is given with its conserved first and last residue. Fields, in order: J gene, clone size, V gene, D gene, CDR3 DNA, CDR3 protein. D genes are given only for firm matches. Clone size, where shown, is once, few, many, or a class for clones that have expanded.

TRBJ2-7,-,TRBV27,TRBD2,TGTGCCAGCAGTTGGGCGGGAGGCCCATACAATGAGCAGTACTTC,CASSWAGGPYNEQYF
TRBJ2-7,few,TRBV20-1,TRBD2,TGCAGTGCTTTTCTCAGCGGGGCCTACGAGCAGTACTTC,CSAFLSGAYEQYF
TRBJ1-5,-,TRBV20-1,TRBD1,TGCAGTGCTAGAGAACAGGGGGCTGGGGGTAATCAGCCCCAGCATTTT,CSAREQGAGGNQPQHF
TRBJ1-4,once,TRBV28,-,TGTGCCAGCAGCCCCACCCGGACAGCCCCGGTGGAAAAACTGTTTTTT,CASSPTRTAPVEKLFF
TRBJ2-3,-,TRBV6-1,-,TGTGCCAGCAGTGACCTCCAGCGGGTGGCCTTCGACACAGATACGCAGTATTTT,CASSDLQRVAFDTDTQYF
TRBJ1-1,few,TRBV7-8,-,TGTGCCAGCAGCTCACACGGCATGAACACTGAAGCTTTCTTT,CASSSHGMNTEAFF
TRBJ1-5,-,TRBV10-3,-,TGTGCCATCAGTTCCGGGACGGGCAATCAGCCCCAGCATTTT,CAISSGTGNQPQHF
TRBJ2-7,few,TRBV27,TRBD2,TGTGCCAGCAGACTAGCGCTTTCTTCGGGCGAGCAGTACTTC,CASRLALSSGEQYF
TRBJ2-4,-,TRBV15,-,TGTGCCACCAGCAGAAGACCAGGGCTTAAGGTTTTCAATGAGCAGTACTTC,CATSRRPGLKVFNEQYF
TRBJ2-6,-,TRBV20-1,TRBD2,TGCAGTGCTGGTAGCGGGAGTGGGTCTGGGGCCAACGTCCTGACTTTC,CSAGSGSGSGANVLTF
TRBJ2-5,many,TRBV20-1,TRBD2,TGCAGTGCTACCGGACTAGCGGGAGGCGAGACCCAGTACTTC,CSATGLAGGETQYF
TRBJ1-2,few,TRBV29-1,TRBD1,TGCAGCGTTGAAGAAGAGTGGCAGGGGGTGGGTGGCTACACCTTC,CSVEEEWQGVGGYTF
TRBJ2-7,few,TRBV4-1,-,TGCGCCAGCAGCCAAGATCCGGGCCAGGGTCCCCTTTCTTTCAACGAGCAGTACTTC,CASSQDPGQGPLSFNEQYF
TRBJ2-7,few,TRBV3-1,TRBD1,TGTGCCAGCAGCCAAGTGACAGGGGGCGAGCAGTACTTC,CASSQVTGGEQYF
TRBJ2-1,-,TRBV2,-,TGTGCCAGCAGTGAAGGGAGCGGACTCCACAATGAGCAGTTCTTC,CASSEGSGLHNEQFF
TRBJ1-1,-,TRBV18,TRBD1,TGTGCCAGCTCACCCGACAGGGGGTTAGCTTTCTTT,CASSPDRGLAFF
TRBJ1-2,-,TRBV3-1,-,TGTGCCAGCAGCCAAGCTCAACAGGCCTTAGCCTATGGCTACACCTTC,CASSQAQQALAYGYTF
TRBJ2-3,-,TRBV24-1,TRBD1,TGTGCCACCAGTGACCGCGGGCAGGGGGCATTTGATACGCAGTATTTT,CATSDRGQGAFDTQYF
TRBJ2-3,-,TRBV20-1,TRBD1,TGCAGTGCTAGAAGGGGGCGCACAGATATGCAGTATTTT,CSARRGRTDMQYF
TRBJ2-1,-,TRBV20-1,-,TGCAGTACCAGGACTATCGGTCCCTACAATGAGCAGTTCTTC,CSTRTIGPYNEQFF
TRBJ2-7,-,TRBV7-9,-,TGTGCCAGCAGCCGTGTCCGGGGAGTCGGCTACGAGCAGTACTTC,CASSRVRGVGYEQYF
TRBJ1-5,few,TRBV20-1,-,TGCAGTGCTAGAGACGACTGGACAGCCCCTAGCAATCAGCCCCAGCATTTT,CSARDDWTAPSNQPQHF
TRBJ1-2,few,TRBV20-1,-,TGCAGTGCCCCGATACCCGGGAGCCATGGCTACACCTTC,CSAPIPGSHGYTF
TRBJ1-1,-,TRBV12-3/TRBV12-4,TRBD1,TGTGCCAGCAGGGGACAGGGGAGCCCTGAAGCTTTCTTT,CASRGQGSPEAFF
TRBJ1-2,-,TRBV27,TRBD1,TGTGCCAGCAGTCCAGTCTCCGGGACAGGCAGGATATACTATGGCTACACCTTC,CASSPVSGTGRIYYGYTF
TRBJ2-5,once,TRBV6-1,-,TGTGCCAGCACCGAGGTGGCAGGGCACCAAGAGACCCAGTACTTC,CASTEVAGHQETQYF
TRBJ2-1,few,TRBV10-3,TRBD2,TGTGCCATCAGTGACGGTCCACTAGCGGGAGGCCGGGGGTCCTACAATGAGCAGTTCTTC,CAISDGPLAGGRGSYNEQFF
TRBJ2-3,-,TRBV29-1,TRBD1,TGCAGCGTTGCCTTCGGGGACAGGGGCGGCACAGATACGCAGTATTTT,CSVAFGDRGGTDTQYF
TRBJ2-7,-,TRBV2,TRBD2,TGTGCCAGCGCTCTGGGGGCGGGAGGGTCCTACGAGCAGTACTTC,CASALGAGGSYEQYF
TRBJ1-6,-,TRBV28,-,TGTGCCAGCAGAGAGTTTGGGTCACCCCTCCACTTT,CASREFGSPLHF
TRBJ2-3,-,TRBV7-2,-,TGTGCCAGCAGCTTAAAAGGGAGACAGACTAGCACAGATACGCAGTATTTT,CASSLKGRQTSTDTQYF
TRBJ2-5,-,TRBV14,-,TGTGCCAGCAGCCACTACAGTGGGGGTTACGAGACCCAGTACTTC,CASSHYSGGYETQYF
TRBJ1-4,few,TRBV12-3/TRBV12-4,-,TGTGCCAGCAGTTTGGGTCAGGTGAATGAAAAACTGTTTTTT,CASSLGQVNEKLFF
TRBJ2-2,-,TRBV11-2,-,TGTGCCAGCAGCTTAGAATTCAGCGGAGGGAACACCGGGGAGCTGTTTTTT,CASSLEFSGGNTGELFF
TRBJ1-4,-,TRBV27,TRBD1,TGTGCCAGCAGTTTACTTAACAGGGGAGGAAGTGAAAAACTGTTTTTT,CASSLLNRGGSEKLFF
TRBJ2-5,-,TRBV20-1,-,TGCAGTGCTAACCCAGGGAATGGTAATGAGCAGTACTTC,CSANPGNGNEQYF
TRBJ2-3,-,TRBV9,TRBD1,TGTGCCAGCAGCGTAGGGACAGGGGACTGGGGAAGCACAGATACGCAGTATTTT,CASSVGTGDWGSTDTQYF
TRBJ1-2,few,TRBV7-9,-,TGTGCCAGCAGCTTAGATCTGGCAGCTTATGGCTACACCTTC,CASSLDLAAYGYTF